This record covers a single TCR beta chain. This sample was taken from a study of control samples from healthy donors and cancer patients. Sequencing was performed with immunoSEQ multiplex PCR; in TCRdb, only in-frame clones are kept and a portion is missing. The sample contains around 130,000 clones, approximately 94% of which appear only once. CDR1 is MGHRA and CDR2 is YSYEKL in the germline V gene. Trimming at V came to 2 bases and at J to 3 bases, leaving 3 bases not matched to a gene. The CDR3 is 15 amino acids. The J gene is TRBJ2-5, the V gene TRBV4-1, with 10 bases aligning to TRBD1. What was sequenced was PBMCs. The receptor was isolated from a man aged 45 to 65 with head and neck cancer. The CDR3: CASSQPGTGEETQYF. As DNA, the CDR3 is TGCGCCAGCAGCCAACCCGGGACAGGGGAAGAGACCCAGTACTTC.